The 9 T cell receptor beta chains below were found in one sample sequenced in a study of technical replicates of blood from a few donors. Profiling relied on immunoSEQ multiplex PCR, and the TCRdb table lists in-frame clones only, not all of them. The sample carries tens of thousands of clones, approximately 95% recorded once. Sequencing was done on a sample of T cells isolated from PBMCs. These receptors came from a human donor in good health.

The chain recombines TRBV5-6 with TRBJ2-5, with 10 bases fitting TRBD2. Germline V gene data show CDR1 as SGHDT and CDR2 as YYEEEE. This CDR3 is 14 amino acids long. J was trimmed by 7 bases and V by 2 bases; bases with no gene match: 5. The CDR3 loop reads CASSLSGGAGTQYF. Here the CDR3 DNA reads TGTGCCAGCAGCTTAAGCGGGGGGGCCGGGACCCAGTACTTC.

The chain is built from TRBV25-1 and TRBJ2-7, with D maybe TRBD1 (6 bases). Per the germline V gene, CDR1 is MGHDK and CDR2 is SYGVNS. V dropped 2 bases and J dropped 3 bases, with 14 bases sitting between them. The CDR3 loop spans 15 amino acids. The DNA for the CDR3 is TGTGCCAGCAGTGAAACGGGACACGGACTCTACGAGCAGTACTTC. Protein product: CASSETGHGLYEQYF.

The J gene is TRBJ2-5, the V gene TRBV5-8, with TRBD1 matching 8 bases. Looked up from germline, CDR1 is SGHTS and CDR2 is YDEGEE. The CDR3 is made up of 14 amino acids. Trimming took 4 bases from V and 5 from J; bases not matched to a gene: 7. The chain's CDR3 is CASSPETGAETQYF. CDR3 coding DNA: TGTGCCAGCAGCCCGGAGACAGGGGCGGAGACCCAGTACTTC.

This chain joins TRBV15 and TRBJ2-5; D is possibly TRBD1 (5 bases). The CDR3 runs 14 residues. V was shortened by 3 bases and J by 2 bases, with 10 bases between the two germline ends. Germline V lookup: CDR1 LNHNV, CDR2 YYDKDF (reference sequence). For the CDR3, the DNA is TGTGCCACCAGCAGGACCCAGGGTCAAGAGACCCAGTACTTC. Amino acid sequence: CATSRTQGQETQYF.

A single count supports this clone. The chain couples TRBV7-9 to TRBJ2-7; D is uncertain. Germline V gene sequence: CDR1 SEHNR, CDR2 FQNEAQ (reference sequence). V lost 1 base to trimming and J lost 3 bases, with 7 bases between them. The CDR3 loop spans 13 amino acids. CDR3 nucleotide sequence: TGTGCCAGCAGCTTAGGCCCGGGCTACGAGCAGTACTTC. Translating it yields CASSLGPGYEQYF.

The chain recombines TRBV6-6 with TRBJ2-6; D is unresolved. CDR3 length: 14 residues. Trimming removed 6 bases at V and 0 bases at J, with 6 bases between. Germline CDR1 is MNHNY and CDR2 is SVGAGI (reference sequence). CDR3 region: CASSSSSGANVLTF. DNA of the CDR3: TGTGCCAGCAGCTCCTCCTCTGGGGCCAACGTCCTGACTTTC.

The genes are TRBV5-1 and TRBJ2-3; 8 bases match TRBD1. Trimming cost V 4 bases and J 1 base; bases outside gene matches: 11. Germline V gene sequence: CDR1 SGHRS, CDR2 YFSETQ. This CDR3 comprises 17 residues. The CDR3 sequence is CASSTDPQQGGTDTQYF. The CDR3 DNA follows: TGCGCCAGCAGCACAGACCCACAACAGGGGGGCACAGATACGCAGTATTTT. Together with reference TRBV5-1 and TRBJ2-3, the CDR3 gives the full variable domain: KAGVTQTPRYLIKTRGQQVTLSCSPISGHRSVSWYQQTPGQGLQFLFEYFSETQRNKGNFPGRFSGRQFSNSRSEMNVSTLELGDSALYLCASSTDPQQGGTDTQYFGPGTRLTVL.

This rearrangement joins TRBV7-8 to TRBJ2-1; TRBD1 agrees at 7 bases. CDR1 and CDR2 (germline): SGHVS, FQNEAQ. The CDR3 has 16 residues. Unmatched junction bases numbered 7, after V lost 5 bases and J lost 0 bases. CDR3 loop: CASSGYRGSSYNEQFF. DNA of the CDR3: TGTGCCAGCAGCGGATACAGGGGCAGCTCCTACAATGAGCAGTTCTTC.

The genes are TRBV9 and TRBJ1-2; D is unclear. CDR3 length: 16 residues. From germline, CDR1 is SGDLS and CDR2 YYNGEE. The germline V and J ends were trimmed by 3 bases and 2 bases, with 17 bases remaining between them. The CDR3 here is CASSGSVALRNYGYTF. CDR3 DNA: TGTGCCAGCAGCGGGAGTGTCGCTTTAAGGAACTATGGCTACACCTTC.